These 7 T cell receptor beta chains were all obtained from the same sample, sequenced in a study of cytomegalovirus exposure and HLA in healthy donors. The PCR employed 60 Vbeta primers together with 13 Jbeta primers. Only in-frame clones appear in the TCRdb table, and some are missing; sequencing was by immunoSEQ multiplex PCR. The repertoire includes under 200,000 clones, roughly 75% of them detected once, and 4.9% sits in the top ten. Specimen: PBMCs. The receptors derive from a male donor in good health and CMV-seronegative.

The chain has TRBV29-1 and TRBJ2-1; D remains ambiguous. Trimming shortened V by 6 bases and J by 6 bases, and 15 bases separated the two germline ends. The CDR3 has 13 amino acids. From germline, CDR1 is SQVTM and CDR2 ANQGSEA. The CDR3 coding sequence is TGCAGCGTCGAGCAAGACTGGTTCAATGAGCAGTTCTTC. Its translation is CSVEQDWFNEQFF.

This clone came up a few times. The chain couples TRBV9 to TRBJ2-7, with 10 bases lining up with TRBD2. Losses at the gene ends were 3 bases for V and 5 bases for J; bases not matched to a gene: 5. The germline V gene has CDR1 SGDLS and CDR2 YYNGEE. The CDR3 contains 14 residues. CDR3 DNA sequence: TGTGCCAGCAGCGCTAGCGGGAGATTAGACGAGCAGTACTTC. It codes for CASSASGRLDEQYF.

Regarding this clone: The same CDR3 is also encoded by other DNA sequences in this sample. This rearrangement joins TRBV19 to TRBJ2-1; 8 bases align to TRBD2. CDR3 size: 14 residues. Germline trimming cut 6 bases from V and 1 base from J; bases unmatched to any gene: 2. Germline values: CDR1 LNHDA, CDR2 SQIVND (reference sequence). The CDR3 bases are TGTGCCAGTAGAACGGGGGGGTCCTACAATGAGCAGTTCTTC. It codes for CASRTGGSYNEQFF. The whole variable domain, remainder taken from reference TRBV19 and TRBJ2-1, is DGGITQSPKYLFRKEGQNVTLSCEQNLNHDAMYWYRQDPGQGLRLIYYSQIVNDFQKGDIAEGYSVSREKKESFPLTVTSAQKNPTAFYLCASRTGGSYNEQFFGPGTRLTVL.

The chain is built from TRBV7-2 and TRBJ2-1; D gene unclear. This CDR3 comprises 15 residues. Trimming left V 1 base short and J 4 bases short, with 11 bases between. CDR1 and CDR2 (germline): SGHTA, FQGNSA. The CDR3 region is CASSLVFERYNEQFF. The CDR3 DNA reads as TGTGCCAGCAGCTTAGTGTTTGAGCGTTACAATGAGCAGTTCTTC.

The genes are TRBV6-1 and TRBJ2-1, with D hard to call. Germline CDR1 MNHNS, CDR2 SASEGT. V shed 4 bases and J shed 5 bases, with 6 bases lying between them. This CDR3 is 12 amino acids long. The chain's CDR3 is CASSVPDNEQFF. DNA of the CDR3: TGTGCCAGCAGTGTCCCGGACAATGAGCAGTTCTTC.

The chain links TRBV19 to TRBJ1-1; tentative D call: TRBD1 (5 bases). Deletions cut 2 bases from V and 5 bases from J, with 18 bases between. Germline loops: CDR1 LNHDA, CDR2 SQIVND (reference sequence). The CDR3 spans 16 residues. The CDR3: CASSIWSGGSGTEAFF. DNA for the CDR3: TGTGCCAGTAGTATATGGTCCGGGGGAAGCGGGACTGAAGCTTTCTTT.

The chain carries TRBV30 and TRBJ2-1, with a weak D call TRBD2 (6 bases). Deletions cut 5 bases from V and 5 bases from J, with 13 bases between. The germline V gene encodes CDR1 GTSNPN and CDR2 SVGIG (reference sequence). The CDR3 sequence is 13 residues long. The DNA for the CDR3 is TGTGCCTGGGGCCGACTAGTAGACAATGAGCAGTTCTTC. Translating it yields CAWGRLVDNEQFF.